The 13 T cell receptor beta chains in this list originate from one sample, sequenced in a study of OX40 agonist ivuxolimab in advanced cancers. Sequencing used immunoSEQ multiplex PCR; TCRdb keeps in-frame clones, though not all of them. The table lists tens of thousands of clones, roughly 87% of them singletons. The source was CD4+ or CD8+ T cells sorted from blood, collected in a trial of the OX40 agonist ivuxolimab. All receptors come from an adult with an advanced solid tumor such as melanoma, head and neck, liver or kidney cancer.

The rearrangement joins TRBV5-1 to TRBJ1-1; D is undetermined. In germline, CDR1 is SGHRS, CDR2 YFSETQ. V was shortened by 4 bases and J by 1 base, with 11 bases between the two germline ends. This CDR3 is built from 14 residues. CDR3 region: CASSPLRTNTEAFF. In DNA form, the CDR3 reads TGCGCCAGCAGCCCCCTCCGGACGAACACTGAAGCTTTCTTT.

The chain combines TRBV2 with TRBJ2-3; no firm D call. The germline V gene has CDR1 SNHLY and CDR2 FYNNEI. The V end was cut by 1 base, the J end by 3 bases, with 2 bases between. The CDR3 has 12 residues. CDR3 amino acids: CASSEDTDTQYF. The CDR3 coding sequence is TGTGCCAGCAGTGAAGATACAGATACGCAGTATTTT.

CDR3 loop: CASSLSPGQGVYEQYF. CDR3 in DNA: TGCGCCAGCAGCTTATCCCCTGGACAGGGGGTGTACGAGCAGTACTTC. The chain employs TRBV5-1 and TRBJ2-7; TRBD1 matches 10 bases. With V trimmed by 2 bases and J by 4 bases, 9 bases remained unmatched. The CDR3 totals 16 residues. From germline, CDR1 is SGHRS and CDR2 YFSETQ.

The rearrangement joins TRBV2 to TRBJ1-1, with D maybe TRBD1 (6 bases). V was shortened by 5 bases and J by 2 bases, with 9 bases between the two germline ends. Germline assignment: CDR1 SNHLY and CDR2 FYNNEI. The CDR3 totals 13 residues. As DNA, the CDR3 is TGTGCCAGCAGTTCAGGGGTAAACACTGAAGCTTTCTTT. Its translation: CASSSGVNTEAFF.

The V gene is TRBV6-6, the J gene TRBJ2-7; TRBD2 might be the D (7 bases). The germline gives CDR1 MNHNY, CDR2 SVGAGI (reference sequence). V was cut by 0 bases and J by 6 bases, with 12 bases left in between. The CDR3 contains 14 residues. The CDR3 protein is CASSYSNAGAEQYF. In nucleotides, the CDR3 is TGTGCCAGCAGTTACTCGAACGCGGGGGCCGAGCAGTACTTC.

This clone was seen only once. This chain links TRBV5-6 with TRBJ1-1; no firm D call. V was shortened by 4 bases and J by 4 bases, with 11 bases between the two germline ends. The CDR3 totals 13 residues. Germline V gene sequence: CDR1 SGHDT, CDR2 YYEEEE. CDR3 sequence (DNA): TGTGCCAGCAGCCGTCGAGGGTTCACTGAAGCTTTCTTT. The encoded protein is CASSRRGFTEAFF.

As to this clone: The junction does not match germline at one end; this may be a read error. The chain has TRBV7-7 and TRBJ2-5, with 9 bases lining up with TRBD1. CDR3 length: 14 residues. Germline V lookup: CDR1 SSHAT, CDR2 FNYEAQ (reference sequence). The DNA of the CDR3 is TGTGCTAGCAGCTTAGGACAGGGGCAAGAGACCCAGTACTTC. Translation gives CASSLGQGQETQYF.

The CDR3 DNA follows: TGCGCCAGCAGCCAAGGCCTAGCGGGGGAGACCCAGTACTTC. Encoded protein: CASSQGLAGETQYF. V is TRBV4-3 and J is TRBJ2-5; 9 bases fit TRBD2. The V gene end was trimmed by 1 base and the J gene end by 5 bases; junction bases not matched to a gene: 2. The germline V gene encodes CDR1 LGHNA and CDR2 YSLEER. This CDR3 contains 14 residues.

J is TRBJ2-7 and V is TRBV6-9; perhaps TRBD2 as D (6 bases). Germline lookup yields CDR1 MNHGY and CDR2 SVAAGI. Trimming removed 3 bases from V and 0 bases from J, with 12 bases in between. This CDR3 spans 15 amino acids. This chain's CDR3 is CASSYGGDPSYEQYF. CDR3 in DNA: TGTGCCAGCAGTTACGGCGGGGACCCCTCCTACGAGCAGTACTTC.

The chain combines TRBV7-2 with TRBJ1-4; a possible D gene is TRBD1 (6 bases). The V and J ends lost 4 bases and 7 bases respectively, with 13 bases between them. The germline V gene has CDR1 SGHTA and CDR2 FQGNSA. The length of the CDR3 is 14 residues. CDR3 nucleotides: TGTGCCAGCAGCTCACAGGGACGAGGTGAAAAACTGTTTTTT. It is translated as CASSSQGRGEKLFF.

This chain uses TRBV15 with TRBJ2-5; D might be TRBD1 or TRBD2, each matching 6 bases. Germline loops: CDR1 LNHNV, CDR2 YYDKDF (reference sequence). The CDR3 length is 16 residues. Trimming cost V 0 bases and J 5 bases, with 16 bases left between them. The CDR3 is CATSREGAGLAETQYF. The DNA for the CDR3 is TGTGCCACCAGCAGAGAGGGGGCAGGGCTAGCGGAGACCCAGTACTTC.

This clone has a handful of counts. The chain couples TRBV5-1 to TRBJ2-2; the D call may be TRBD1 or TRBD2 (5 bases each). The CDR3 loop spans 16 amino acids. Germline V gives CDR1 SGHRS, CDR2 YFSETQ. V was shortened by 0 bases and J by 0 bases, with 9 bases between the two germline ends. CDR3 DNA: TGCGCCAGCAGCTTGGCTGGGACGGCGAACACCGGGGAGCTGTTTTTT. Protein product: CASSLAGTANTGELFF.

The chain's CDR3 is CASTSSGHYGAFF. CDR3 in DNA: TGTGCCAGCACCTCCTCAGGGCACTATGGAGCTTTCTTT. The rearrangement uses TRBV28 and TRBJ1-1; tentative D call: TRBD1 (5 bases). CDR1 is MDHEN and CDR2 is SYDVKM in the germline V gene. The CDR3 contains 13 residues. V was trimmed by 7 bases and J by 10 bases, leaving 19 bases between them.